Listed here is a single TCR beta chain. Its antigen remains unidentified. The sample comes from a study of T cells in localized non-small cell lung cancer. Study conclusions and caveats: Within adjacent lung there appeared a median approximately 59 of the top 100 tumor clones. A raised T cell density in blood coincided with lengthier overall survival. The greatest T cell clonality was found in uninvolved adjacent lung (higher than in tumor).

Assay: immunoSEQ multiplex PCR; the TCRdb copy retains only in-frame clones and omits some. The sample has tens of thousands of clones; around 87% are singletons. The source of this sequence is a man aged 18 to 49 with stage I lung adenocarcinoma. The sample consisted of peripheral blood, taken before any cancer treatment.

In nucleotides, the CDR3 is TGTGCCAGCAGCCAAGACCCGGGTTCGGTCACTGAAGCTTTCTTT. It codes for CASSQDPGSVTEAFF. This sequence joins TRBV4-2 and TRBJ1-1; D gene unclear. Germline-derived CDR1 and CDR2 are LGHNA and YNFKEQ. There are 15 residues in the CDR3. Trimming stripped 0 bases from V and 4 bases from J, with 12 bases between.